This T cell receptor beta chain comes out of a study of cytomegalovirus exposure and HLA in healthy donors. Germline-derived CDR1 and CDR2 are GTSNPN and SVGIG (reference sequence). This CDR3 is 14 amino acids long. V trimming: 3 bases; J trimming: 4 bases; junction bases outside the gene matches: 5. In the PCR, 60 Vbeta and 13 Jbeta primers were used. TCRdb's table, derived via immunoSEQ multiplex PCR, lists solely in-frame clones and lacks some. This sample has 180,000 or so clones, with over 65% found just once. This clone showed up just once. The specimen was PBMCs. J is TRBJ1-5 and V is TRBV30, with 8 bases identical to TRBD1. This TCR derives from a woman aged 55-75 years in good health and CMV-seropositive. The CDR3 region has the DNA TGTGCCTGGAGCTCAGGGGGCGTTAATCAGCCCCAGCATTTT. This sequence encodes CAWSSGGVNQPQHF.